These T cell receptor beta chains were read from a single sample in a study of blood T cell repertoires in COVID-19. Only in-frame clones appear in the TCRdb table, and some are missing; sequencing was by immunoSEQ multiplex PCR. The sample contains approximately 65,000 clones, roughly 92% of which appear only once. The specimen was peripheral blood. Every receptor here comes from a man aged 70 or older with active COVID-19. The CDR3 runs from the conserved cysteine through the conserved F or W. The size field is filled for only some rows; it gives once, few, many or a size class.

clone_size,v_call,j_call,cdr3_aa
NA,TRBV23-1,TRBJ2-1,CASGHGPRLGQGGLEQFF
NA,TRBV6-6,TRBJ2-3,CASSKTSGGAVDTQYF
NA,TRBV29-1,TRBJ2-2,CSVERASGGARGTGELFF
NA,TRBV5-1,TRBJ1-2,CASSPQTQGVPLPGYTF
NA,TRBV7-2,TRBJ2-7,CASSLTGYEQYF
NA,TRBV25-1,TRBJ1-1,CASSGDRNTEAFF
NA,TRBV23-1,TRBJ2-3,CASRPERGQGQSDTQYF
NA,TRBV18,TRBJ1-6,CASSPISSSNSPLHF
NA,TRBV27,TRBJ1-1,CASSSGRAGYTEAFF
NA,TRBV7-2,TRBJ2-5,CASSSLETQYF
NA,TRBV7-2,TRBJ2-2,CASSLAGGGNTGELFF
NA,TRBV28,TRBJ1-4,CASSFSGQGSEKLFF
NA,TRBV5-1,TRBJ2-2,CASSETGFNTGELFF
NA,TRBV12-3/TRBV12-4,TRBJ1-3,CASQLISGNTIYF
NA,TRBV7-9,TRBJ1-2,CASSPEGAGGYTF
NA,TRBV4-3,TRBJ2-3,CASSETGRTSGTDTQYF
NA,TRBV5-1,TRBJ2-7,CASSLSTGNYEQYF
once,TRBV28,TRBJ1-1,CASSPTDRLEAFF
NA,TRBV5-1,TRBJ2-5,CASSSTRFATQYF
NA,TRBV12-5,TRBJ1-5,CASGLATGSNQPQHF
NA,TRBV6-6,TRBJ2-2,CASRGTGDTGELFF